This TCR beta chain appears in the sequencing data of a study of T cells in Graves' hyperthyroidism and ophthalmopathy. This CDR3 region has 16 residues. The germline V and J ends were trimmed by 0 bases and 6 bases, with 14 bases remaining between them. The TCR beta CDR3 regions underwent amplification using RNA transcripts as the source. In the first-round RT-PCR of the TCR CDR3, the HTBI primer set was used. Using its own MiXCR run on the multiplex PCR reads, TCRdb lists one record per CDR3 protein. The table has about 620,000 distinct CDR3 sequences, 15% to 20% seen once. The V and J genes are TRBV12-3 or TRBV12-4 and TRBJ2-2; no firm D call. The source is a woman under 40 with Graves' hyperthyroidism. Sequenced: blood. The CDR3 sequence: CASSLALLLIAGELFF. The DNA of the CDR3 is TGTGCCAGCAGTTTAGCGCTCCTCCTTATTGCCGGGGAGCTGTTTTTT.